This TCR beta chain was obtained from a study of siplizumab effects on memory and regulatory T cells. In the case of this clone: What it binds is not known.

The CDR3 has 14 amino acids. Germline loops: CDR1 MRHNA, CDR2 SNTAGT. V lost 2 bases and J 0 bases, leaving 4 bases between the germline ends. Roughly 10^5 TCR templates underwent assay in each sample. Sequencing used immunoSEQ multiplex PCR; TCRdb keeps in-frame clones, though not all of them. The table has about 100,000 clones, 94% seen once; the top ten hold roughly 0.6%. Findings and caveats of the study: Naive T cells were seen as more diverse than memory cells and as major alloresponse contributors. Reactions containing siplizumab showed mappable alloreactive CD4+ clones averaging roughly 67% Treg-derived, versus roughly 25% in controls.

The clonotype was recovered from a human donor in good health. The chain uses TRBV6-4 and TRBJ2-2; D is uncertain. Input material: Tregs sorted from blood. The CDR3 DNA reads TGTGCCAGCAGTGACAGGGCGAACACCGGGGAGCTGTTTTTT. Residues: CASSDRANTGELFF.